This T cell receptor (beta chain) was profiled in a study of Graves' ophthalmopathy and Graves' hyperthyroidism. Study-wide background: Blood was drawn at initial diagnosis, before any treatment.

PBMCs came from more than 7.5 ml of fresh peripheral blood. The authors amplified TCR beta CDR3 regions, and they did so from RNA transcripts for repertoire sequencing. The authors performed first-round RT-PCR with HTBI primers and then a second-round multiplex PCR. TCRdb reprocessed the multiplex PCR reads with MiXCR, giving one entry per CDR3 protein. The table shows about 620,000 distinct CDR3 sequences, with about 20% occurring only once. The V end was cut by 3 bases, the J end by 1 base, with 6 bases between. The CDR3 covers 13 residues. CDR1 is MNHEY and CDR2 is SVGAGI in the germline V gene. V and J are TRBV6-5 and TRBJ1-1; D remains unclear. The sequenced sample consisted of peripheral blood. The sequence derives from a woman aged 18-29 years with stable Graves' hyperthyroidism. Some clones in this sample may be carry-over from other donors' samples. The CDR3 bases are TGTGCCAGCAGTTATCAATGGAACACTGAAGCTTTCTTT. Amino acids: CASSYQWNTEAFF.